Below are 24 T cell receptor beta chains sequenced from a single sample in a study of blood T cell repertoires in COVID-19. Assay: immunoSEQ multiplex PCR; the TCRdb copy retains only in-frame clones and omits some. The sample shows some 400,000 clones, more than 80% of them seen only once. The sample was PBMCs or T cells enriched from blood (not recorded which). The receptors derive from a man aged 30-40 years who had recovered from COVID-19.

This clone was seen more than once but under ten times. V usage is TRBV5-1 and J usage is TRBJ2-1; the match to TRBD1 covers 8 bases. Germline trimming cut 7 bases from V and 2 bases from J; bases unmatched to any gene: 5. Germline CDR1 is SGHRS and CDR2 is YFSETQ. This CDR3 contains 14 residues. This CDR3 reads CASQDRVAYNEQFF. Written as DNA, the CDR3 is TGCGCCAGCCAGGACAGGGTGGCCTACAATGAGCAGTTCTTC.

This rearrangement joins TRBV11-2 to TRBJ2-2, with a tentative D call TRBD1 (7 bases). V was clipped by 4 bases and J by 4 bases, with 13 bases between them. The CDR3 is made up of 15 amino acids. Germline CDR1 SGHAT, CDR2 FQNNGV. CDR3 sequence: CASSYGTAGTGELFF. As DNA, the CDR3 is TGTGCCAGCAGCTACGGGACAGCGGGCACCGGGGAGCTGTTTTTT.

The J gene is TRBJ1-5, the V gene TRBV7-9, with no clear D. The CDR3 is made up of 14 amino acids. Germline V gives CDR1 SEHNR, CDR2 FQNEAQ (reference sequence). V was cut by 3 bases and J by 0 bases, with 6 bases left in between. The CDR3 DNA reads TGTGCCAGCAGCTTCAGTTATAGCAATCAGCCCCAGCATTTT. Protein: CASSFSYSNQPQHF.

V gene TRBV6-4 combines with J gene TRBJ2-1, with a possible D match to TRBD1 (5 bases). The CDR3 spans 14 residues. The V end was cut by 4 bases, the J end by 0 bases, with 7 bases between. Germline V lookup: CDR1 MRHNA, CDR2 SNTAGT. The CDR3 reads CASSVDSSYNEQFF. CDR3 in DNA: TGTGCCAGCAGTGTCGACAGCTCCTACAATGAGCAGTTCTTC.

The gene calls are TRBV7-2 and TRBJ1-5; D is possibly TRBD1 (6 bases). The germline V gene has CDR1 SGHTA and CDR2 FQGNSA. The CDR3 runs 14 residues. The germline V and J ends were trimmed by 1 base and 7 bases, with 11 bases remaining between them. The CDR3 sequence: CASSLVRQGQPQHF. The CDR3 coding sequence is TGTGCCAGCAGCTTAGTTCGTCAGGGGCAGCCCCAGCATTTT.

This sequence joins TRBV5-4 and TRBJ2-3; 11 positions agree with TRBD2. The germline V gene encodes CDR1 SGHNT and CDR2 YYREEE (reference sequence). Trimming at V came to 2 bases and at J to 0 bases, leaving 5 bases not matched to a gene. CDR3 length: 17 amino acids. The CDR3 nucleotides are TGTGCCAGCAGCTTCCCGGGACTAGCGGCTAGCACAGATACGCAGTATTTT. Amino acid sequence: CASSFPGLAASTDTQYF.

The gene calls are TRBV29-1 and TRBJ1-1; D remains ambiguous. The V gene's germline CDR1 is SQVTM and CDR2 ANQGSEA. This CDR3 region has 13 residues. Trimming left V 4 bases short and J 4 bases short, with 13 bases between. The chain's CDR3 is CSVGRPGGTEAFF. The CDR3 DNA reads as TGCAGCGTTGGTCGTCCCGGTGGCACTGAAGCTTTCTTT.

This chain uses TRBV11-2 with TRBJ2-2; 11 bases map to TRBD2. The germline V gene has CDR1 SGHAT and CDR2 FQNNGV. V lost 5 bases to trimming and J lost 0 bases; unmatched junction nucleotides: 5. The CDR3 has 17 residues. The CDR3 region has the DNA TGTGCCAGCAGCCGGCTACTAGCGGGAGCGAACACCGGGGAGCTGTTTTTT. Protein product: CASSRLLAGANTGELFF.

This CDR3 is CASSSRQGEDGYTF. In DNA, the CDR3 is TGTGCCAGCAGCTCGAGACAGGGGGAGGATGGCTACACCTTC. This chain uses TRBV5-8 with TRBJ1-2, with TRBD1 matching 9 bases. In germline, CDR1 is SGHTS, CDR2 YDEGEE. V was clipped by 3 bases and J by 6 bases; unmatched bases: 6. This CDR3 is built from 14 residues.

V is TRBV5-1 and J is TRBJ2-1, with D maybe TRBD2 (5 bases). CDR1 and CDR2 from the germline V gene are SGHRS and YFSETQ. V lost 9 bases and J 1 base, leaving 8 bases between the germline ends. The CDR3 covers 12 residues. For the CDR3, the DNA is TGCGCCACCACGGGGTCCTACAATGAGCAGTTCTTC. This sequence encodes CATTGSYNEQFF.

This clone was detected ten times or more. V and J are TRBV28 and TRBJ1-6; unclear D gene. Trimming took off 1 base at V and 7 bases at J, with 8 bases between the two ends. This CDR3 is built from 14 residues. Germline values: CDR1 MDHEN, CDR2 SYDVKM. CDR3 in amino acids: CASSLLGDNSPLHF. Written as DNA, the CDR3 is TGTGCCAGCAGTTTATTGGGCGACAATTCACCCCTCCACTTT. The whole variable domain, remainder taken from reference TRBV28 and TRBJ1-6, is DVKVTQSSRYLVKRTGEKVFLECVQDMDHENMFWYRQDPGLGLRLIYFSYDVKMKEKGDIPEGYSVSREKKERFSLILESASTNQTSMYLCASSLLGDNSPLHFGNGTRLTVT.

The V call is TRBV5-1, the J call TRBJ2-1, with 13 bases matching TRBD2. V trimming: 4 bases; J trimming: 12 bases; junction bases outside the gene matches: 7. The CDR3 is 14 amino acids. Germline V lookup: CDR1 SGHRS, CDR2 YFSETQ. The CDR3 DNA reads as TGCGCCAGCAGCCACGGGACTAGCGGGACGGTGCAGTTCTTC. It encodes CASSHGTSGTVQFF.

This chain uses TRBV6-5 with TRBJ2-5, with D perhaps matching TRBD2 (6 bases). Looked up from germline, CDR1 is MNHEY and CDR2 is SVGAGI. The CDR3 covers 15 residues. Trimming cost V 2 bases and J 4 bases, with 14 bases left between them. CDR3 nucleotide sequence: TGTGCCAGCAGTTACGGCGGGGCAGAAGTAGAGACCCAGTACTTC. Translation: CASSYGGAEVETQYF.

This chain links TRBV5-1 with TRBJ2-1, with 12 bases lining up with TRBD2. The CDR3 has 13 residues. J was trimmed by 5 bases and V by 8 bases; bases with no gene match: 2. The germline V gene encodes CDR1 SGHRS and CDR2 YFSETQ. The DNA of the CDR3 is TGCGCCAGTCTAGCGGGAGGGAACAATGAGCAGTTCTTC. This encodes CASLAGGNNEQFF.

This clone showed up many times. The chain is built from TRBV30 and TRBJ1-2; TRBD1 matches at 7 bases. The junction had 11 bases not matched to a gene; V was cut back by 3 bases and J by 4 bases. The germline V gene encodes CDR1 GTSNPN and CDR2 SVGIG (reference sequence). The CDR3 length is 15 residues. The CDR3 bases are TGTGCCTGGAGGGACAGGTGGGAAGAGGCCTATGGCTACACCTTC. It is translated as CAWRDRWEEAYGYTF.

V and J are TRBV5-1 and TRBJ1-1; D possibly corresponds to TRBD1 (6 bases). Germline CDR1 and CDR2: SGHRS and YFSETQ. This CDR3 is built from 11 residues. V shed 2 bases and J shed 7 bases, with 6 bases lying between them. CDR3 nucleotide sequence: TGCGCCAGCAGCTTACAGGGTGAAGCTTTCTTT. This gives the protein CASSLQGEAFF.

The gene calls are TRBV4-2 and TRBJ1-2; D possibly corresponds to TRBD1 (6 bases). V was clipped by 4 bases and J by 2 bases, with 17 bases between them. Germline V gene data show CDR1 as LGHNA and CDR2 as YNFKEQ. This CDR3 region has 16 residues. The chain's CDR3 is CASSRSTGQTNYGYTF. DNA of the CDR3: TGTGCCAGCAGCCGCTCGACAGGCCAGACCAACTATGGCTACACCTTC.

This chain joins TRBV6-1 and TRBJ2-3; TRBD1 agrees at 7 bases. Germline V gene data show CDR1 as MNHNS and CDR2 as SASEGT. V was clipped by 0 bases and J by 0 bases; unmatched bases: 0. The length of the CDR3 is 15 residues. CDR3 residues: CASSEAGGSTDTQYF. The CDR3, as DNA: TGTGCCAGCAGTGAAGCAGGGGGCAGCACAGATACGCAGTATTTT.

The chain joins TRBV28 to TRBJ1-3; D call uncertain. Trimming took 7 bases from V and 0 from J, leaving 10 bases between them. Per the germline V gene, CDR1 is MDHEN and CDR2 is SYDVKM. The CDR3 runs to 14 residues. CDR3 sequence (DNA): TGTGCCAGCAATAAAAAGAGCTCTGGAAACACCATATATTTT. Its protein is CASNKKSSGNTIYF.

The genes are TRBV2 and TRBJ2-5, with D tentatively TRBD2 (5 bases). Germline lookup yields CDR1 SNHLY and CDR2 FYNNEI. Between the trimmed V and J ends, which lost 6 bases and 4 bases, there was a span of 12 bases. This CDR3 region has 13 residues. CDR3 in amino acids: CASRGPSGETQYF. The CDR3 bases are TGTGCCAGCAGAGGCCCAAGCGGAGAGACCCAGTACTTC.

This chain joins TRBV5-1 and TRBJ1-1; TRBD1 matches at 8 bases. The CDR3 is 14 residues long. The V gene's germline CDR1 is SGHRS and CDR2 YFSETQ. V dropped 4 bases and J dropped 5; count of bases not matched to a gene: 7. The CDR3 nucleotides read TGCGCCAGCAGCGCCGGGACAGGCCTTACTGAAGCTTTCTTT. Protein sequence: CASSAGTGLTEAFF.

CDR3 nucleotides: TGCAGCGTTGAAGTCTTTAGCGGGAGTACAGATACGCAGTATTTT. Translating it yields CSVEVFSGSTDTQYF. The rearrangement joins TRBV29-1 to TRBJ2-3, with 9 bases lining up with TRBD2. The CDR3 totals 15 residues. From germline, CDR1 is SQVTM and CDR2 ANQGSEA. Trimming removed 1 base from V and 3 bases from J; junction bases left unmatched: 5.

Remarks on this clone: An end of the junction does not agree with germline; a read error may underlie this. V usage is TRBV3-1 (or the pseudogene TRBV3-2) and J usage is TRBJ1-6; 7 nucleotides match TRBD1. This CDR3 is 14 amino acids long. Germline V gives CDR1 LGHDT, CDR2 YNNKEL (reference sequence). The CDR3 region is CASRQGQDNSPLHF. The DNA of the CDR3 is TGTGCCAGCAGACAAGGACAGGATAATTCACCCCTCCACTTT.

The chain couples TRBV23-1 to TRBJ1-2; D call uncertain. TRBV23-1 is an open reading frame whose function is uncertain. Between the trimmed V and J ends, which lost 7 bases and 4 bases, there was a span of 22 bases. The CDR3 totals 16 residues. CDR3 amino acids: CASTPKKGGRGYGYTF. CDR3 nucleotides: TGCGCCAGCACTCCTAAAAAGGGAGGGAGAGGCTATGGCTACACCTTC.